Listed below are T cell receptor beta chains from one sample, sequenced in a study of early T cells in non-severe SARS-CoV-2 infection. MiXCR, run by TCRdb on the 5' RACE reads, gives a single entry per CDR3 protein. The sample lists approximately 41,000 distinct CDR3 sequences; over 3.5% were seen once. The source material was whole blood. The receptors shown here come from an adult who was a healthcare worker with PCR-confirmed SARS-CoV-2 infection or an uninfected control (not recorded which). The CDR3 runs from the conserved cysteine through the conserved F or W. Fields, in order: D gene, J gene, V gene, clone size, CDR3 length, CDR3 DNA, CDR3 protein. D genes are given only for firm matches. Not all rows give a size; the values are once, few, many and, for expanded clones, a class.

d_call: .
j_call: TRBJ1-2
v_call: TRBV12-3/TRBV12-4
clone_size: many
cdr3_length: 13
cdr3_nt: TGTGCCAGCAGTGCGAGGGGTAACTATGGCTACACCTTC
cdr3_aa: CASSARGNYGYTF

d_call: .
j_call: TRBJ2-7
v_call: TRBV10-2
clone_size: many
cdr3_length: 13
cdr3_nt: TGCGCCAGCCTGACGGGGGGCGGCTACGAGCAGTACTTC
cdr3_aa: CASLTGGGYEQYF

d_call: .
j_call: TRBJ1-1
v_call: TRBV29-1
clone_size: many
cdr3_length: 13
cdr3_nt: TGCAGCGTGACCAGACAGATCAACACTGAAGCTTTCTTT
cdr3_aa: CSVTRQINTEAFF

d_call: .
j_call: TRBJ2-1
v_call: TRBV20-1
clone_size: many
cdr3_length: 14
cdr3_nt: TGCAGTGCTTCGAGGGGGGGGCCCTCATCAGAGCAGTTCTTC
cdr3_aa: CSASRGGPSSEQFF

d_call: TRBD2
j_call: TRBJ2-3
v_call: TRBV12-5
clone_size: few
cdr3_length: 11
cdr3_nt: TGTGCTAGTGGTAGGGAGGGTACGCAGTATTTT
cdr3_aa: CASGREGTQYF

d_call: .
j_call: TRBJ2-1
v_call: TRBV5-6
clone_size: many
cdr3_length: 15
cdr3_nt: TGTGCCAGCAGCCCGAGGGACAAGCCGGGGAATGAGCAGTTCTTC
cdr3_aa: CASSPRDKPGNEQFF

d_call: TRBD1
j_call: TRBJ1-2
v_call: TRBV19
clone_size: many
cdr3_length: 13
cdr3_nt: TGTGCCAGCCGGGACAGCAATAACTATGGCTACACCTTC
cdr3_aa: CASRDSNNYGYTF

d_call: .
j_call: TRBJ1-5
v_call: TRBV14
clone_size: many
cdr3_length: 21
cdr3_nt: TGTGCCAGCAGCCAAGAGGGGCCTAGGACAGTGCAATGGGCCAGCAATCAGCCCCAGCATTTT
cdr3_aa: CASSQEGPRTVQWASNQPQHF

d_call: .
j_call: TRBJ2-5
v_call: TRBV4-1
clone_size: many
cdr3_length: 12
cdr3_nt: TGCGCCAGCAGCCGGACCTTCGAGGCCCAGTACTTC
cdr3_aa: CASSRTFEAQYF

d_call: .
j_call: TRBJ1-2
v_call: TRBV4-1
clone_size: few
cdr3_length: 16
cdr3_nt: TGCGCCAGCACCCCGGGACCCGCGACGATTGGCTATGGCTACACCTTC
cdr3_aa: CASTPGPATIGYGYTF

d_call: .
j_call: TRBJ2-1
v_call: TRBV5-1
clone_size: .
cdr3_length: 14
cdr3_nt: TGCGCCAGCAGCTCCCGGGACATCTACAATGAGCAGTTCTTC
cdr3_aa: CASSSRDIYNEQFF

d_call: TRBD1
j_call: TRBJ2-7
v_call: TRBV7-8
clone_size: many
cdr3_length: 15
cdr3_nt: TGTGCCAGCAGCACCAACGCCGGGACAGGGGTAGAGCAGTACTTC
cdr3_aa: CASSTNAGTGVEQYF

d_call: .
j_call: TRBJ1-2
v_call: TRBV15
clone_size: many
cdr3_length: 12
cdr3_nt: TGTGCCACCAGCAGAGATCGCGTTGGGTACACCTTC
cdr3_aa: CATSRDRVGYTF

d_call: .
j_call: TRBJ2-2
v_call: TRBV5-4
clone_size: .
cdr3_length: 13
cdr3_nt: TGTGCCAGCAGCTTGGTGGGCACCGGGGAGCTGTTTTTT
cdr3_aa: CASSLVGTGELFF

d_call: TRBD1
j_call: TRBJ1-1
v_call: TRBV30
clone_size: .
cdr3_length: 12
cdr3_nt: TGTGCCTGGGGGGACAGTCACACTGAAGCTTTCTTT
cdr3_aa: CAWGDSHTEAFF

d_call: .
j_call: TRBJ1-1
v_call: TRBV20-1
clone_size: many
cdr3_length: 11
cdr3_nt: TGCAGTGCTAACTCGGCCTCATGGCGGTTCTTT
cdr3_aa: CSANSASWRFF

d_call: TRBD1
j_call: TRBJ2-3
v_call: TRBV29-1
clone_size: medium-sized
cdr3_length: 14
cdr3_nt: TGCAGCGTTCGGGCAGGGGGCTTTACAGATACGCAGTATTTT
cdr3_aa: CSVRAGGFTDTQYF

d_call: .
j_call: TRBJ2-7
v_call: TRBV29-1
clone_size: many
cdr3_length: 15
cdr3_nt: TGCAGCGTTGTAACGGTCCAAAGGCGGAGGAACGAGCAGTACTTC
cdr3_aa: CSVVTVQRRRNEQYF

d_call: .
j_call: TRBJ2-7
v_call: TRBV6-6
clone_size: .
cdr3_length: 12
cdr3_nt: TGTGCCAGCAGTTCCGGGGGCTACGAGCAGTACTTC
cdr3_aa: CASSSGGYEQYF

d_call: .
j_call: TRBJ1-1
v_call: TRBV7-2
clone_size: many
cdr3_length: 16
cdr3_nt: TGTGCCAGCAGCTTAGCGACGACAAGGGCCTACACTGAAGCTTTCTTT
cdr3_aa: CASSLATTRAYTEAFF

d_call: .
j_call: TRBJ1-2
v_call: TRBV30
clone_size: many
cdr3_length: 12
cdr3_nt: TGTGCCTGGAGTGGGTCGACCTATGGCTACACCTTC
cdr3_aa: CAWSGSTYGYTF

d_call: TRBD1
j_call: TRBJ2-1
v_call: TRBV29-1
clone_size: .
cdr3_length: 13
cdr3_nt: TGCAGCGTTGATGGGACAGGGAGGAATGAGCAGTTCTTC
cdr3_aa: CSVDGTGRNEQFF

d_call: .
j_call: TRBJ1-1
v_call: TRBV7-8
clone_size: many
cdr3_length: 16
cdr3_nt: TGTGCCAGCAGTTACGGCAGCGGGGGACTCGACACTGAAGCTTTCTTT
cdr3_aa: CASSYGSGGLDTEAFF

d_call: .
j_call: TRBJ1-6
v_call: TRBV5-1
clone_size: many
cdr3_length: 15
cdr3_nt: TGCGCCAGCAGCATGGACGAGGGAGGTAATTCACCCCTCCACTTT
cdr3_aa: CASSMDEGGNSPLHF

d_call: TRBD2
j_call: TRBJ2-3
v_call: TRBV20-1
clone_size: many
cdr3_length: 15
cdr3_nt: TGCAGTGCTAGAGCCCAGCGGGGGGATGCAGATACGCAGTATTTT
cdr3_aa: CSARAQRGDADTQYF